What follows are 30 T cell receptor beta chains derived from one specimen sequenced in a study of cytomegalovirus exposure and HLA in healthy donors. The PCR ran on 60 Vbeta and 13 Jbeta primers. Only in-frame clones appear in the TCRdb table, and some are missing; sequencing was by immunoSEQ multiplex PCR. The table has some 110,000 clones, roughly four fifths seen once. The sequenced material came from PBMCs. The receptors were gathered from a man aged 30-40 years in good health and CMV-seropositive.

This clone showed up just once. The gene calls are TRBV7-9 and TRBJ2-2, with 8 bases identical to TRBD1. The J segment lost 1 base and the V segment lost 4 bases, leaving 2 bases of the junction unmatched. Germline V gives CDR1 SEHNR, CDR2 FQNEAQ (reference sequence). The CDR3 is 15 amino acids. CDR3 DNA: TGTGCCAGCAGCTCGGACAGGGTGAACACCGGGGAGCTGTTTTTT. Translated, it gives CASSSDRVNTGELFF.

The chain uses TRBV6-1 and TRBJ1-5; D ambiguous. Germline loops: CDR1 MNHNS, CDR2 SASEGT. This CDR3 region has 14 residues. V lost 10 bases, J lost 0 bases, and 13 bases lay in between. The CDR3 loop reads CATVFEHSNQPQHF. The CDR3 bases are TGTGCCACTGTCTTCGAACATAGCAATCAGCCCCAGCATTTT.

In this sample, this clone turned up once. The CDR3 DNA reads as TGTGCCAGCAGCAACAACCCCGGACTAGCGGGCACAGATACGCAGTATTTT. This gives the protein CASSNNPGLAGTDTQYF. The rearrangement uses TRBV2 and TRBJ2-3; 10 nucleotides agree with TRBD2. The V gene's germline CDR1 is SNHLY and CDR2 FYNNEI. V lost 6 bases and J lost 1; bases outside the gene matches: 10. This CDR3 has 17 residues.

The genes are TRBV7-2 and TRBJ1-2; weak D call: TRBD1 (6 bases). The V and J ends lost 1 base and 4 bases respectively, with 19 bases between them. CDR3 length: 17 amino acids. From germline, CDR1 is SGHTA and CDR2 FQGNSA. The CDR3 DNA follows: TGTGCCAGCAGCTTAGAGTTAGGCAACAGGGCGACCTATGGCTACACCTTC. Residues: CASSLELGNRATYGYTF.

V and J are TRBV28 and TRBJ1-1; D is perhaps TRBD1 (5 bases). V shed 11 bases and J shed 4 bases, with 14 bases lying between them. Germline CDR1 reads MDHEN; CDR2 reads SYDVKM. There are 12 residues in the CDR3. Written as DNA, the CDR3 is TGTGCCGCGGGGGGTTTCGGCACTGAAGCTTTCTTT. Protein: CAAGGFGTEAFF.

The chain is built from TRBV6-6 and TRBJ1-2; D might be TRBD1 (5 bases). The CDR3 totals 13 residues. Trimming stripped 2 bases from V and 6 bases from J, with 10 bases between. Per the germline V gene, CDR1 is MNHNY and CDR2 is SVGAGI (reference sequence). CDR3 in amino acids: CASSYATDNGYTF. Here the CDR3 DNA reads TGTGCCAGCAGTTACGCGACAGACAATGGCTACACCTTC.

The V gene is TRBV2, the J gene TRBJ1-3, with D possibly being TRBD1 (5 bases). Germline CDR1 and CDR2: SNHLY and FYNNEI. The CDR3 runs to 15 residues. V was pared by 5 bases and J by 2 bases, with 13 bases between. Here the CDR3 reads CASSTIRVAGNTIYF. In DNA form, the CDR3 reads TGTGCCAGCAGTACAATCAGGGTGGCTGGAAACACCATATATTTT.

This rearrangement joins TRBV29-1 to TRBJ2-7; D may be TRBD1 (6 bases). CDR1 and CDR2 (germline): SQVTM, ANQGSEA. V was clipped by 6 bases and J by 9 bases, with 21 bases between them. The CDR3 is made up of 13 amino acids. In DNA form, the CDR3 reads TGCAGCGTCCAACGGGACACGGCCGGAAGGCAGTACTTC. This codes for CSVQRDTAGRQYF.

The V gene is TRBV4-2, the J gene TRBJ2-7; possibly TRBD2 for D (7 bases). Germline CDR1 LGHNA, CDR2 YNFKEQ. V was pared by 0 bases and J by 7 bases, with 13 bases between. This CDR3 is 14 amino acids long. The CDR3 DNA is TGTGCCAGCAGCCAAGATCGGGGGGCGGCGGAGCAGTACTTC. This encodes CASSQDRGAAEQYF.

The V gene is TRBV27, the J gene TRBJ2-3; 10 bases fit TRBD2. V shed 5 bases and J 1 base; nucleotides not matched to a gene: 6. CDR1 MNHEY and CDR2 SMNVEV come from the germline V gene (reference sequence). The CDR3 runs 16 residues. In nucleotides, the CDR3 is TGTGCCAGCAGTAAATGGACTAGCGGAGGCACAGATACGCAGTATTTT. Protein product: CASSKWTSGGTDTQYF.

This clone was recorded a few times. The chain has TRBV9 and TRBJ1-6, with D unclear. There are 13 residues in the CDR3. Between the trimmed V and J ends, which lost 0 bases and 8 bases, there was a span of 6 bases. Germline lookup yields CDR1 SGDLS and CDR2 YYNGEE. CDR3 residues: CASSVAPDSPLHF. The CDR3 DNA reads TGTGCCAGCAGCGTAGCTCCGGATTCACCCCTCCACTTT.

This chain connects TRBV6-4 to TRBJ2-2; TRBD1 agrees at 7 bases. There are 17 residues in the CDR3. From germline, CDR1 is MRHNA and CDR2 SNTAGT. The trim removed 8 bases at V and 3 bases at J, leaving 15 bases unmatched. The CDR3 nucleotides read TGTGCCAGCCCCTCACAGGGGAGCGGATGGGACACCGGGGAGCTGTTTTTT. Its protein is CASPSQGSGWDTGELFF.

CDR3 sequence: CATSRGAFYNEQFF. In DNA form, the CDR3 reads TGTGCCACGTCGCGGGGGGCCTTTTACAATGAGCAGTTCTTC. The rearrangement uses TRBV15 and TRBJ2-1; 8 bases agree with TRBD2. CDR3 size: 14 residues. Looked up from germline, CDR1 is LNHNV and CDR2 is YYDKDF (reference sequence). V shed 9 bases, J shed 4 bases, and the junction held 8 bases outside the gene matches.

The chain links TRBV11-2 to TRBJ2-2; D is possibly TRBD1 (5 bases). V was trimmed by 3 bases and J by 5 bases, leaving 13 bases between them. The CDR3 extends over 15 amino acids. CDR1 SGHAT and CDR2 FQNNGV come from the germline V gene. CDR3 in amino acids: CASSFFSAGTGELFF. CDR3 DNA: TGTGCCAGCAGCTTCTTTTCCGCAGGGACCGGGGAGCTGTTTTTT.

The CDR3 region is CASSLYRASGVYNEQFF. DNA of the CDR3: TGTGCCAGCAGCTTATATCGGGCTAGCGGGGTTTACAATGAGCAGTTCTTC. The V gene is TRBV11-2, the J gene TRBJ2-1; 9 positions match TRBD2. The CDR3 spans 17 residues. Germline V lookup: CDR1 SGHAT, CDR2 FQNNGV. J lost 4 bases, V lost 2 bases, and 9 bases had no gene match. Combining the CDR3 with reference TRBV11-2 and TRBJ2-1 gives the whole variable domain EAGVAQSPRYKIIEKRQSVAFWCNPISGHATLYWYQQILGQGPKLLIQFQNNGVVDDSQLPKDRFSAERLKGVDSTLKIQPAKLEDSAVYLCASSLYRASGVYNEQFFGPGTRLTVL.

This chain links TRBV7-3 with TRBJ2-3; TRBD2 might be the D (7 bases). In germline, CDR1 is SGHTA, CDR2 FQGTGA. The CDR3 runs 15 residues. V was shortened by 1 base and J by 4 bases, with 12 bases between the two germline ends. The CDR3 DNA sequence: TGTGCCAGCAGCTTAATGGGGGGGCTGGCAGATACGCAGTATTTT. This translates into CASSLMGGLADTQYF.

This clone was seen more than once but under ten times. This sequence joins TRBV6-5 and TRBJ2-1, with unresolved D. In germline, CDR1 is MNHEY, CDR2 SVGAGI. V lost 0 bases and J 4 bases, leaving 4 bases between the germline ends. There are 13 residues in the CDR3. DNA for the CDR3: TGTGCCAGCAGTTACTCCAATTACAATGAGCAGTTCTTC. It yields the protein CASSYSNYNEQFF.

The rearrangement links TRBV19 to TRBJ2-3, with 9 bases that match TRBD1. V lost 7 bases to trimming and J lost 2 bases; unmatched junction nucleotides: 10. The length of the CDR3 is 16 residues. Germline CDR1 reads LNHDA; CDR2 reads SQIVND (reference sequence). CDR3 loop: CASMDRGGVNTDTQYF. CDR3 sequence (DNA): TGTGCCAGTATGGACAGGGGAGGTGTAAACACAGATACGCAGTATTTT.

The chain has TRBV7-2 and TRBJ2-4, with 9 nucleotides matching TRBD2. Germline CDR1 SGHTA, CDR2 FQGNSA. V lost 1 base to trimming and J lost 8 bases; unmatched junction nucleotides: 9. The CDR3 is made up of 16 amino acids. CDR3 DNA: TGTGCCAGCAGCTTAGGTAGGACTAGCGATCGAGACATTCAGTACTTC. The encoded protein is CASSLGRTSDRDIQYF.

The chain links TRBV30 to TRBJ2-5; 9 bases align to TRBD1. After removal of 3 bases from V and 5 bases from J, the junction contained 7 bases not matched to a gene. Germline-derived CDR1 and CDR2 are GTSNPN and SVGIG (reference sequence). The CDR3 covers 14 residues. The CDR3 region is CAWRRDRVKETQYF. CDR3 bases: TGTGCCTGGAGGCGGGACAGGGTTAAGGAGACCCAGTACTTC.

The rearrangement links TRBV30 to TRBJ1-2; D unclear. Trimming stripped 1 base from V and 1 base from J, with 10 bases between. This CDR3 has 14 residues. Germline CDR1 is GTSNPN and CDR2 is SVGIG (reference sequence). The CDR3 here is CAWSGIEVNYGYTF. Written as DNA, the CDR3 is TGTGCCTGGAGTGGAATTGAGGTTAACTATGGCTACACCTTC.

The J gene is TRBJ2-2, the V gene TRBV14; D is possibly TRBD2 (6 bases). The CDR3 is made up of 15 amino acids. Germline assignment: CDR1 SGHDN and CDR2 FVKESK. Trimming took off 1 base at V and 6 bases at J, with 12 bases between the two ends. In nucleotides, the CDR3 is TGTGCCAGCAGCCAAGTTGGGGGGAATGCCGGGGAGCTGTTTTTT. Its translation is CASSQVGGNAGELFF.

The sample holds one count of this clone. J is TRBJ2-1 and V is TRBV4-1; 8 bases match TRBD2. This CDR3 contains 15 residues. The V segment lost 4 bases and the J segment 7 bases; nucleotides outside the gene matches: 9. Germline V gives CDR1 MGHRA, CDR2 YSYEKL. This CDR3 reads CASSPGTRVGNEQFF. The DNA of the CDR3 is TGCGCCAGCAGCCCCGGGACTAGGGTTGGGAATGAGCAGTTCTTC.

The rearrangement uses TRBV7-2 and TRBJ2-7, with 7 bases fitting TRBD2. The CDR3 is made up of 16 amino acids. V shed 0 bases and J 3 bases; nucleotides not matched to a gene: 8. Germline lookup yields CDR1 SGHTA and CDR2 FQGNSA. The CDR3 here is CASSLAPRGRNYEQYF. The CDR3 nucleotides read TGTGCCAGCAGCTTAGCGCCGCGGGGGAGGAACTACGAGCAGTACTTC.

The CDR3 reads CASSSPKTGTSGDPYTDTQYF. CDR3 in DNA: TGTGCCAGCAGCTCACCCAAAACCGGGACTAGCGGGGATCCTTACACAGATACGCAGTATTTT. This rearrangement joins TRBV12-1 to TRBJ2-3; whether TRBD2, the table's D call, matches the DNA was not checked. TRBV12-1 is designated a pseudogene. The CDR3 has 21 residues.

The chain carries TRBV28 and TRBJ1-3; D might be TRBD1 (5 bases). Trimming took 8 bases from V and 8 from J, leaving 16 bases between them. The CDR3 is made up of 13 amino acids. Germline V gene lookup returns CDR1 MDHEN and CDR2 SYDVKM. CDR3 nucleotide sequence: TGTGCCAGCGTACCTCCAGGGATCCACACCATATATTTT. Translation: CASVPPGIHTIYF.

The chain carries TRBV5-5 and TRBJ2-3; D is perhaps TRBD2 (5 bases). Germline V gene sequence: CDR1 SGHKS, CDR2 YYEKEE (reference sequence). V was cut by 3 bases and J by 13 bases, with 27 bases left in between. The CDR3 contains 16 residues. The CDR3 sequence: CASSSPTGVGLGRKYF. The DNA of the CDR3 is TGTGCCAGCAGCTCCCCCACCGGGGTAGGACTCGGTAGGAAGTATTTT.

The DNA for the CDR3 is TGTGCCAGCAGTGGAAGCGCGCTACTAGGCGGGGGGACTGCTGGGAAGCAGTTCTTC. Translation: CASSGSALLGGGTAGKQFF. This chain uses TRBV2 with TRBJ2-1; TRBD2 agrees at 8 bases. Germline-derived CDR1 and CDR2 are SNHLY and FYNNEI. This CDR3 comprises 19 residues. The V gene end was trimmed by 4 bases and the J gene end by 11 bases; junction bases not matched to a gene: 25.

The V gene is TRBV6-1, the J gene TRBJ1-2; D not resolved. The CDR3 extends over 13 amino acids. The V and J ends lost 5 bases and 7 bases respectively, with 14 bases between them. Germline CDR1 MNHNS, CDR2 SASEGT. CDR3 DNA: TGTGCCAGCAGTTTCGGGAGAGTGGCTGGCTACACCTTC. Protein: CASSFGRVAGYTF.

The chain recombines TRBV5-8 with TRBJ2-3, with D perhaps TRBD1 (6 bases). Germline assignment: CDR1 SGHTS and CDR2 YDEGEE. This CDR3 has 14 amino acids. V dropped 1 base and J dropped 3 bases, with 9 bases sitting between them. The CDR3 DNA follows: TGTGCCAGCAGCTTGAACAGGGCGACAGATACGCAGTATTTT. This translates into CASSLNRATDTQYF.